These 22 T cell receptor beta chains share one sample of origin, sequenced in a study of blood T cell repertoires in COVID-19 (dated by TCRdb to between 2020 and 2021). Library preparation employed the immunoSEQ multiplex PCR assay. This is the immuneACCESS table as TCRdb keeps it, with only in-frame sequences that have V and J called. A part of the clones is gone; compared with another copy, unresolved V genes explain less than half, and the rest is unexplained. This sample is represented by about 250,000 clones; around 88% of them were singletons. Of the sample, over 1.1% falls within the top ten clones. Sequencing was done on a sample of peripheral blood. The receptors derive from an elderly man with acute or convalescent COVID-19.

V is TRBV10-3 and J is TRBJ2-7; TRBD2 matches at 8 bases. V gave up 5 bases and J gave up 0 bases; unmatched junction bases: 6. This CDR3 is built from 15 residues. Per germline, CDR1 ENHRY and CDR2 SYGVKD. CDR3 protein: CAISSGLGSSYEQYF. The CDR3 coding sequence is TGTGCCATCAGTTCGGGACTAGGATCCTCCTACGAGCAGTACTTC.

With respect to this clone: A junction boundary mismatches the germline segment, possibly from a read error. V usage is TRBV5-6 and J usage is TRBJ1-2; perhaps TRBD1 as D (6 bases). Per the germline V gene, CDR1 is SGHDT and CDR2 is YYEEEE. The CDR3 runs 14 residues. CDR3: CASRLGGGSYGYTF. As DNA, the CDR3 is TGTGCCAGCAGGTTGGGCGGGGGCAGCTATGGCTACACCTTC. Based on the CDR3 plus reference TRBV5-6 and TRBJ1-2, the full variable domain is DAGVTQSPTHLIKTRGQQVTLRCSPKSGHDTVSWYQQALGQGPQFIFQYYEEEERQRGNFPDRFSGHQFPNYSSELNVNALLLGDSALYLCASRLGGGSYGYTFGSGTRLTVV.

This chain links TRBV9 with TRBJ2-1; 7 positions match TRBD1. CDR1 and CDR2 from the germline V gene are SGDLS and YYNGEE. CDR3 length equals 18 residues. Unmatched junction bases numbered 13, after V lost 0 bases and J lost 4 bases. The CDR3 sequence: CASSVAQGNGPGYNEQFF. The DNA of the CDR3 is TGTGCCAGCAGCGTAGCACAGGGGAATGGGCCAGGGTACAATGAGCAGTTCTTC.

The table lists this clone with a few counts. This rearrangement joins TRBV7-3 to TRBJ2-1; tentative D call: TRBD1 (5 bases). The V and J ends lost 4 bases and 10 bases respectively, with 8 bases between them. The CDR3 covers 11 residues. CDR1 SGHTA and CDR2 FQGTGA come from the germline V gene. The CDR3 is CASSSGYEQFF. As DNA, the CDR3 is TGTGCCAGCAGCTCAGGGTACGAGCAGTTCTTC.

This clone showed up just a few times. The V call is TRBV5-4, the J call TRBJ2-7; 7 positions agree with TRBD2. V gave up 0 bases and J gave up 2 bases; unmatched junction bases: 5. CDR3 length: 15 residues. Germline-derived CDR1 and CDR2 are SGHNT and YYREEE (reference sequence). The CDR3 DNA is TGTGCCAGCAGCTTGGCGGGGGGACTAACCTACGAGCAGTACTTC. Amino acids: CASSLAGGLTYEQYF. Full variable domain (missing parts from reference TRBV5-4 and TRBJ2-7): ETGVTQSPTHLIKTRGQQVTLRCSSQSGHNTVSWYQQALGQGPQFIFQYYREEENGRGNFPPRFSGLQFPNYSSELNVNALELDDSALYLCASSLAGGLTYEQYFGPGTRLTVT.

The CDR3 coding sequence is TGTGCCAGCAGTTACAAACGGGACAGACGTAACCCTGAAGCTTTCTTT. Translated: CASSYKRDRRNPEAFF. The chain links TRBV6-2 or TRBV6-3 to TRBJ1-1; 7 bases fit TRBD1. CDR3 size: 16 residues. The J segment lost 6 bases and the V segment lost 2 bases, leaving 12 bases of the junction unmatched. Germline CDR1 is MNHEY and CDR2 is SVGEGT.

The V call is TRBV6-5, the J call TRBJ2-5; D is uncertain. Germline loops: CDR1 MNHEY, CDR2 SVGAGI. Trimming pared 6 bases from V and 5 bases from J, leaving 13 bases between. CDR3 size: 13 residues. The CDR3 loop is CASSLTTSETQYF. CDR3 nucleotides: TGTGCCAGCAGCCTGACAACGAGCGAGACCCAGTACTTC.

This clone has more than one count but fewer than ten. This chain links TRBV11-1 with TRBJ2-6, with D perhaps TRBD2 (6 bases). Germline V gene sequence: CDR1 SGHAT, CDR2 FQDESV (reference sequence). V was cut by 5 bases and J by 4 bases, with 12 bases left in between. This CDR3 region has 15 residues. CDR3 DNA sequence: TGTGCCAGCAGCCTCCGGGCGGGGGGGGCCAACGTCCTGACTTTC. Translating gives CASSLRAGGANVLTF.

The V and J genes are TRBV10-3 and TRBJ2-1; a possible D gene is TRBD2 (6 bases). The germline V and J ends were trimmed by 0 bases and 7 bases, with 16 bases remaining between them. The CDR3 is made up of 16 amino acids. CDR1 is ENHRY, CDR2 SYGVKD, per germline. For the CDR3, the DNA is TGTGCCATCAGTGAGTCATTGACTAGAAACCGGAATGAGCAGTTCTTC. Translation: CAISESLTRNRNEQFF.

This chain joins TRBV6-5 and TRBJ1-3; 7 bases are a match to TRBD1. Trimming at V came to 5 bases and at J to 0 bases, leaving 4 bases not matched to a gene. This CDR3 has 15 amino acids. Germline V gene lookup returns CDR1 MNHEY and CDR2 SVGAGI. CDR3 sequence (DNA): TGTGCCAGCAGTAAGGGACAGAGCTCTGGAAACACCATATATTTT. As protein: CASSKGQSSGNTIYF.

This rearrangement joins TRBV7-2 to TRBJ2-1, with a possible D match to TRBD1 (5 bases). CDR3 length: 15 residues. Trimming removed 5 bases from V and 4 bases from J, with 15 bases in between. Germline lookup yields CDR1 SGHTA and CDR2 FQGNSA. The CDR3 DNA reads as TGTGCCAGCAGCAGAGAAGGACAACTATACAATGAGCAGTTCTTC. Translation gives CASSREGQLYNEQFF.

V usage is TRBV28 and J usage is TRBJ2-1, with 11 bases fitting TRBD2. Germline assignment: CDR1 MDHEN and CDR2 SYDVKM. This CDR3 is built from 15 residues. The trim removed 3 bases at V and 5 bases at J, leaving 3 bases unmatched. Here the CDR3 reads CASSFRLAGHNEQFF. The CDR3 DNA follows: TGTGCCAGCAGTTTCCGACTAGCGGGACACAATGAGCAGTTCTTC. Complete variable domain (other parts from reference TRBV28 and TRBJ2-1): DVKVTQSSRYLVKRTGEKVFLECVQDMDHENMFWYRQDPGLGLRLIYFSYDVKMKEKGDIPEGYSVSREKKERFSLILESASTNQTSMYLCASSFRLAGHNEQFFGPGTRLTVL.

The chain carries TRBV28 and TRBJ1-2, with unresolved D. The V gene's germline CDR1 is MDHEN and CDR2 SYDVKM. The CDR3 is made up of 12 amino acids. The V end lost 2 bases, the J end lost 8 bases, and 9 bases lay between the germline ends. This chain's CDR3 is CASSLLGRGYTF. The CDR3 DNA follows: TGTGCCAGCAGTTTACTGGGCCGCGGCTACACCTTC.

This sequence joins TRBV21-1 and TRBJ1-1. TRBV21-1 is an annotated pseudogene. The CDR3 is 16 amino acids. The CDR3 bases are TGTGCCAGCAGCAAAAACCTCCGTCGGGGTGAGGGTGAAGCTTTCTTT. Its protein product is CASSKNLRRGEGEAFF.

The gene calls are TRBV19 and TRBJ1-4; the D gene is possibly TRBD1 (5 bases). V was cut by 5 bases and J by 0 bases, with 10 bases left in between. Germline CDR1 is LNHDA and CDR2 is SQIVND (reference sequence). The CDR3 totals 15 residues. The CDR3 region is CASSDTGATNEKLFF. The CDR3 DNA is TGTGCCAGTAGTGACACAGGAGCAACTAATGAAAAACTGTTTTTT.

The V gene is TRBV5-5, the J gene TRBJ2-5; D not resolved. CDR3 length: 14 amino acids. From germline, CDR1 is SGHKS and CDR2 YYEKEE (reference sequence). The V end was cut by 0 bases, the J end by 1 base, with 7 bases between. The CDR3 protein is CASSLAGGQETQYF. The CDR3 DNA follows: TGTGCCAGCAGCTTGGCCGGCGGCCAAGAGACCCAGTACTTC.

This chain connects TRBV3-1 (or the pseudogene TRBV3-2) to TRBJ2-1; 10 nucleotides match TRBD2. The CDR3 extends over 16 amino acids. CDR1 LGHDT and CDR2 YNNKEL come from the germline V gene (reference sequence). The trim removed 0 bases at V and 1 base at J, leaving 0 bases unmatched. CDR3 amino acids: CASSQEGLASYNEQFF. CDR3 DNA sequence: TGTGCCAGCAGCCAAGAGGGACTAGCGTCCTACAATGAGCAGTTCTTC.

The chain joins TRBV5-1 to TRBJ2-5, with TRBD2 identical over 7 bases. Germline trimming cut 4 bases from V and 2 bases from J; bases unmatched to any gene: 14. Germline lookup yields CDR1 SGHRS and CDR2 YFSETQ. The CDR3 is 17 residues long. The CDR3 protein is CASSRGLDFAGQETQYF. DNA for the CDR3: TGCGCCAGCAGCAGAGGACTAGATTTCGCGGGGCAAGAGACCCAGTACTTC.

The sample holds one count of this clone. The chain combines TRBV12-3 or TRBV12-4 with TRBJ1-5; D possibly corresponds to TRBD1 (5 bases). The germline V and J ends were trimmed by 5 bases and 5 bases, with 7 bases remaining between them. The CDR3 is made up of 12 amino acids. The CDR3 region is CASSAGYQPQHF. The CDR3 nucleotides are TGTGCCAGCAGTGCAGGGTATCAGCCCCAGCATTTT.

The chain has TRBV19 and TRBJ1-5; D possibly corresponds to TRBD1 (6 bases). Germline CDR1 is LNHDA and CDR2 is SQIVND (reference sequence). The CDR3 extends over 12 amino acids. Trimming took off 6 bases at V and 5 bases at J, with 8 bases between the two ends. The CDR3 sequence is CASRAGDQPQHF. As DNA, the CDR3 is TGTGCCAGTAGGGCAGGGGATCAGCCCCAGCATTTT.

The chain carries TRBV18 and TRBJ2-2; TRBD2 might be the D (6 bases). Deletions cut 3 bases from V and 2 bases from J, with 10 bases between. Germline V lookup: CDR1 KGHSH, CDR2 LQKENI. The CDR3 has 15 residues. The CDR3 region is CASSPGTFNTGELFF. In nucleotides, the CDR3 is TGTGCCAGCTCACCCGGGACTTTCAACACCGGGGAGCTGTTTTTT. The whole variable domain, remainder taken from reference TRBV18 and TRBJ2-2, is NAGVMQNPRHLVRRRGQEARLRCSPMKGHSHVYWYRQLPEEGLKFMVYLQKENIIDESGMPKERFSAEFPKEGPSILRIQQVVRGDSAAYFCASSPGTFNTGELFFGEGSRLTVL.

This clone was counted once. The chain links TRBV19 to TRBJ2-1, with D tentatively TRBD1 (6 bases). CDR1 and CDR2 from the germline V gene are LNHDA and SQIVND (reference sequence). The CDR3 spans 14 residues. V lost 9 bases to trimming and J lost 9 bases, with 21 bases between them. DNA for the CDR3: TGTGCCAGCCTGGACAGTCCTGCAGGTGGTGAGCAGTTCTTC. Translated, it gives CASLDSPAGGEQFF.